Listed below are T cell receptor beta chains from one sample, sequenced in a study of shared clonotypes between healthy human individuals. Produced via immunoSEQ multiplex PCR; TCRdb's table is partial and in-frame only. The sample holds around 2,000,000 clones, 90% to 95% seen once. Sequenced material: naive CD4+ T cells sorted from blood. The receptors come from a man aged 18 to 35 in good health. CDR3s include the opening cysteine and the closing phenylalanine or tryptophan.

>TRBJ2-7|TRBV5-6
CASPRGPGRDYEQYF
>TRBJ2-1|TRBV6-1
CASVLAGGDNEQFF
>TRBJ1-1|TRBV5-6
CASSRNREAFF
>TRBJ2-7|TRBV2
CASSAGPMGSYEQYF
>TRBJ2-5|TRBV18
CASSPGLAGSETQYF
>TRBJ1-3|TRBV2
CASSLLLSGNTIYF
>TRBJ1-4|TRBV10-3
CAISEKTGGVGEKLFF
>TRBJ1-5|TRBV27
CASSLSGESGQPQHF
>TRBJ1-6|TRBV28
CASRGASGVTYNSPLHF
>TRBJ2-7|TRBV30
CAWSGGVGVSYEQYF
>TRBJ2-3|TRBV5-1
CASRREGTDTQYF
>TRBJ1-4|TRBV4-1
CASSQRGTVNEKLFF
>TRBJ2-3|TRBV5-4
CASSPNRLVRTDTQYF
>TRBJ2-1|TRBV5-4
CASSFGDRGMNNEQFF
>TRBJ1-1|TRBV5-1
CASSLSKENTEAFF
>TRBJ1-4|TRBV30
CAWSSGDTNEKLFF
>TRBJ2-4|TRBV5-1
CASSLGLAKNIQYF
>TRBJ1-1|TRBV6-5
CASSDQGTEAFF
>TRBJ2-2|TRBV28
CASTNENTGELFF
>TRBJ2-2|TRBV7-9
CASSLSTYNGELFF
>TRBJ1-2|TRBV30
CAWKYRGSDGYTF
>TRBJ2-7|TRBV2
CASSEEWSTYEQYF
>TRBJ2-3|TRBV5-1
CASSRGGSTDTQYF
>TRBJ1-5|TRBV12-5
CASGLGQVNSNQPQHF
>TRBJ2-7|TRBV6-5
CASSRTGNYEQYF
>TRBJ1-1|TRBV27
CASSLSGTTRAEAFF
>TRBJ1-4|TRBV7-2
CASSLEGQGVKLFF
>TRBJ2-2|TRBV7-6
CASSLSGRANTGELFF
>TRBJ1-1|TRBV23-1
CASSPQFQGARTEAFF
>TRBJ2-1|TRBV28
CASSWAGGRGEQFF
>TRBJ2-1|TRBV7-7
CASSLSWSSGLDNEQFF
>TRBJ2-7|TRBV5-4
CASSLAISGRGDEQYF
>TRBJ2-1|TRBV5-1
CASSPDIYNEQFF
>TRBJ1-2|TRBV5-4
CASSLRFGQPPFGYTF
>TRBJ2-7|TRBV5-5
CASSQLAGDSYEQYF
>TRBJ1-1|TRBV27
CASSLSAWAANTEAFF
>TRBJ1-1|TRBV28
CASSLPNMNTEAFF
>TRBJ1-5|TRBV9
CASSARGGLEPQHF
>TRBJ2-7|TRBV4-1
CASSQAGEYEQYF
>TRBJ2-2|TRBV2
CASTPRWLHTGELFF
>TRBJ2-7|TRBV18
CASSPPDRLFYEQYF
>TRBJ1-1|TRBV7-9
CASSLAGGRRTEAFF
>TRBJ2-5|TRBV29-1
CSVREETQYF
>TRBJ1-3|TRBV6-1
CASSESATGGNTIYF
>TRBJ1-1|TRBV2
CASSEVGSNTEAFF
>TRBJ2-7|TRBV6-1
CASSGPYEQYF
>TRBJ1-3|TRBV5-1
CASSLGPPGQGADTIYF
>TRBJ2-1|TRBV20-1
CSAFYNEQFF
>TRBJ2-7|TRBV18
CASSPPAQAEQYF
>TRBJ2-7|TRBV7-2
CASSLFAVAGVPSAEQYF
>TRBJ1-2|TRBV6-4
CASKIQGTGDYGYTF
>TRBJ2-1|TRBV4-3
CASSSQGGSGSPNEQFF
>TRBJ2-1|TRBV2
CASSESVAGGQFF
>TRBJ1-2|TRBV10-3
CAISVGREVANYGYTF
>TRBJ1-3|TRBV30
CAWSRSSGNTIYF
>TRBJ2-7|TRBV4-3
CASSQVDRGEQYF
>TRBJ2-1|TRBV6-5
CASSWTSGGVGEQFF
>TRBJ1-1|TRBV6-1
CASSPQVDTEAFF
>TRBJ2-7|TRBV18
CASSPNYEQYF